The 12 T cell receptor beta chains listed next were all sequenced from one sample in a study of blood T cell repertoires in COVID-19. The protocol was immunoSEQ multiplex PCR, while the TCRdb copy is restricted to in-frame clones and leaves out a portion. Of hundreds of thousands of clones in the sample, roughly 87% were seen once. The sequenced sample consisted of PBMCs or T cells enriched from blood (not recorded which). The receptors shown here come from a woman aged 18-29 years who had recovered from COVID-19.

This clone occurred a few times. The sample holds other DNA sequences that translate to the same CDR3. The chain carries TRBV5-1 and TRBJ1-1; D perhaps matches TRBD1 (6 bases). Germline CDR1 and CDR2: SGHRS and YFSETQ. Trimming took 2 bases from V and 2 from J, leaving 7 bases between them. The CDR3 is 13 residues long. CDR3 amino acids: CASSLQGNTEAFF. The CDR3 nucleotides are TGCGCCAGCAGCTTACAGGGAAACACTGAAGCTTTCTTT.

The chain carries TRBV4-2 and TRBJ2-5; the match to TRBD2 covers 12 bases. CDR3 size: 20 residues. J was trimmed by 2 bases and V by 4 bases; bases with no gene match: 17. Germline V lookup: CDR1 LGHNA, CDR2 YNFKEQ. CDR3 loop: CASSREPWQASGGGQETQYF. DNA of the CDR3: TGTGCCAGCAGCCGTGAGCCATGGCAGGCTAGCGGGGGGGGTCAAGAGACCCAGTACTTC.

CDR3 DNA: TGTGCCAGTAGGCCCGACAGGGTGAACACTGAAGCTTTCTTT. It encodes CASRPDRVNTEAFF. The rearrangement uses TRBV19 and TRBJ1-1, with 7 bases that match TRBD1. CDR1 LNHDA and CDR2 SQIVND come from the germline V gene (reference sequence). The trim removed 6 bases at V and 0 bases at J, leaving 4 bases unmatched. The CDR3 has 14 residues. The full variable domain, with the rest looked up from reference TRBV19 and TRBJ1-1, is DGGITQSPKYLFRKEGQNVTLSCEQNLNHDAMYWYRQDPGQGLRLIYYSQIVNDFQKGDIAEGYSVSREKKESFPLTVTSAQKNPTAFYLCASRPDRVNTEAFFGQGTRLTVV.

This chain joins TRBV7-2 and TRBJ1-1; D remains ambiguous. The CDR3 covers 14 residues. V was trimmed by 5 bases and J by 1 base, leaving 11 bases between them. Germline CDR1 is SGHTA and CDR2 is FQGNSA. This CDR3 reads CASSDQVGNTEAFF. CDR3 bases: TGTGCCAGCAGCGATCAGGTGGGGAACACTGAAGCTTTCTTT.

This sequence joins TRBV15 and TRBJ1-2; 7 bases are a match to TRBD1. Germline loops: CDR1 LNHNV, CDR2 YYDKDF (reference sequence). The CDR3 extends over 16 amino acids. Trimming took 1 base from V and 1 from J; bases not matched to a gene: 6. The CDR3 DNA sequence: TGTGCCACCAGCAGAGGGGACAGCGCCTTTAACTATGGCTACACCTTC. Amino acids: CATSRGDSAFNYGYTF.

The chain is built from TRBV3-1 (or the pseudogene TRBV3-2) and TRBJ2-1; 13 positions agree with TRBD2. V was pared by 4 bases and J by 6 bases, with 6 bases of the junction left unmatched. The CDR3 consists of 16 residues. The germline CDR1 and CDR2 sequences are LGHDT and YNNKEL (reference sequence). The CDR3 sequence is CASSLRRLAGGNEQFF. In DNA form, the CDR3 reads TGTGCCAGCAGCCTACGGCGACTAGCGGGAGGCAATGAGCAGTTCTTC.

The chain combines TRBV3-1 (or the pseudogene TRBV3-2) with TRBJ1-1; D unresolved. Germline assignment: CDR1 LGHDT and CDR2 YNNKEL (reference sequence). Between the trimmed V and J ends, which lost 1 base and 5 bases, there was a span of 14 bases. The CDR3 runs to 15 residues. The CDR3 sequence: CASSQGWGGKTEAFF. Here the CDR3 DNA reads TGTGCCAGCAGCCAAGGGTGGGGAGGAAAGACTGAAGCTTTCTTT.

The chain is built from TRBV14 and TRBJ1-5; 11 bases align to TRBD1. After removal of 5 bases from V and 0 bases from J, the junction contained 12 bases not matched to a gene. Germline V gene sequence: CDR1 SGHDN, CDR2 FVKESK. This CDR3 region has 19 residues. The CDR3 here is CASSGPGQGGGYSNQPQHF. CDR3 coding DNA: TGTGCCAGCAGCGGACCGGGACAGGGGGGGGGATATAGCAATCAGCCCCAGCATTTT. Drawing the rest from reference TRBV14 and TRBJ1-5, the complete variable domain is EAGVTQFPSHSVIEKGQTVTLRCDPISGHDNLYWYRRVMGKEIKFLLHFVKESKQDESGMPNNRFLAERTGGTYSTLKVQPAELEDSGVYFCASSGPGQGGGYSNQPQHFGDGTRLSIL.

The chain joins TRBV18 to TRBJ2-7, with TRBD1 matching 10 bases. This CDR3 has 18 residues. After removal of 3 bases from V and 4 bases from J, the junction contained 15 bases not matched to a gene. In germline, CDR1 is KGHSH, CDR2 LQKENI. The CDR3: CASSPYRDRGFFYYEQYF. The CDR3 coding sequence is TGTGCCAGCTCACCCTACCGGGACAGGGGTTTTTTCTATTACGAGCAGTACTTC.

V gene TRBV9 combines with J gene TRBJ2-3; 11 bases are a match to TRBD2. The CDR3 loop spans 17 amino acids. Germline CDR1 and CDR2: SGDLS and YYNGEE. V lost 0 bases and J lost 5; bases outside the gene matches: 8. In DNA form, the CDR3 reads TGTGCCAGCAGCGTAGTCGGTAGCGGGGGGGCCCGAGATACGCAGTATTTT. Amino acids: CASSVVGSGGARDTQYF.

V and J are TRBV19 and TRBJ1-4; D is perhaps TRBD1 (5 bases). The CDR3 has 14 amino acids. CDR1 and CDR2 from the germline V gene are LNHDA and SQIVND (reference sequence). V was shortened by 3 bases and J by 3 bases, with 8 bases between the two germline ends. CDR3 in amino acids: CASSIWGSNEKLFF. In DNA form, the CDR3 reads TGTGCCAGTAGTATCTGGGGCTCTAATGAAAAACTGTTTTTT.

The chain uses TRBV11-2 and TRBJ2-5; D may be TRBD2 (6 bases). The germline gives CDR1 SGHAT, CDR2 FQNNGV. With 1 base removed from V and 1 base from J, the gap between germline ends came to 13 bases. The CDR3 is 16 amino acids. In DNA form, the CDR3 reads TGTGCCAGCAGCTTAGTGTCGCTGCGGGGCCAAGAGACCCAGTACTTC. Amino acid sequence: CASSLVSLRGQETQYF. Full variable domain (remainder filled in from reference TRBV11-2 and TRBJ2-5): EAGVAQSPRYKIIEKRQSVAFWCNPISGHATLYWYQQILGQGPKLLIQFQNNGVVDDSQLPKDRFSAERLKGVDSTLKIQPAKLEDSAVYLCASSLVSLRGQETQYFGPGTRLLVL.